This T cell receptor (beta chain) is drawn from a study of molecular identifiers for immune sequencing clone quantification. Study-wide points: Because of identical TCR molecules sharing a barcode, sizes of highly expanded clones could be underestimated.

This clonotype was picked up many times. Its antigen is unidentified. TCRdb re-derived calls from the PCR reads in MiXCR, one entry per CDR3 protein. The table lists about 320,000 distinct CDR3 sequences, about 21% of them singletons, with about 0.79% in the top ten. Germline CDR1 reads DFQATT; CDR2 reads SNEGSKA (reference sequence). The length of the CDR3 is 12 residues. Trimming removed 5 bases at V and 10 bases at J, with 17 bases between. Material: naive CD8+ T cells from blood, with Jurkat cell RNA spiked in. This sample's subset: FACS-sorted CD8+CD4-CCR7+CD45RA+ naive T cells. This clonotype was obtained from a human donor in good health. Some libraries in this study had Jurkat cell RNA spiked in. This chain links TRBV20-1 with TRBJ1-1; D is perhaps TRBD1 (6 bases). CDR3 amino acids: CSAAPYREGAFF. The CDR3, as DNA: TGCAGTGCTGCACCCTACAGGGAGGGAGCTTTCTTT.